The 12 T cell receptor beta chains listed next were all sequenced from one sample in a study of T cells in Graves' hyperthyroidism and ophthalmopathy. Template material for amplifying TCR beta CDR3 regions consisted of RNA transcripts. An initial round of RT-PCR targeting the TCR CDR3 relied on the HTBI primer set. MiXCR, applied by TCRdb to the multiplex PCR reads, yields one record per CDR3 protein. The sample lists 350,000 or so distinct CDR3 sequences; roughly a sixth were seen once. Sequenced material: blood. The receptors derive from a woman in her thirties with Graves' hyperthyroidism that later progressed to Graves' ophthalmopathy.

This clonotype was observed at least ten times. The chain couples TRBV29-1 to TRBJ2-7, with a tentative D call TRBD2 (5 bases). CDR3 length equals 12 residues. With 4 bases removed from V and 2 bases from J, the gap between germline ends came to 9 bases. The germline V gene encodes CDR1 SQVTM and CDR2 ANQGSEA. CDR3 amino acids: CSVGRPAYEQYF. The CDR3 nucleotides are TGCAGCGTTGGGAGGCCCGCCTACGAGCAGTACTTC.

This clonotype was seen more than once but under ten times. The chain links TRBV27 to TRBJ2-5, with TRBD1 matching 7 bases. There are 12 residues in the CDR3. Germline V CDR1 and CDR2: MNHEY, SMNVEV (reference sequence). J was trimmed by 14 bases and V by 5 bases; bases with no gene match: 11. The CDR3 loop reads CASSTRYGTVYF. As DNA, the CDR3 is TGTGCCAGCAGTACCCGATACGGGACAGTATACTTC.

This chain uses TRBV14 with TRBJ2-3, with TRBD1 identical over 8 bases. The J segment lost 4 bases and the V segment lost 4 bases, leaving 7 bases of the junction unmatched. The germline V gene has CDR1 SGHDN and CDR2 FVKESK. The CDR3 has 15 amino acids. The CDR3 nucleotides read TGTGCCAGCAGCCTCCAGACAGGGGCTTCAGATACGCAGTATTTT. This sequence encodes CASSLQTGASDTQYF. The full variable domain, completed using reference TRBV14 and TRBJ2-3, is EAGVTQFPSHSVIEKGQTVTLRCDPISGHDNLYWYRRVMGKEIKFLLHFVKESKQDESGMPNNRFLAERTGGTYSTLKVQPAELEDSGVYFCASSLQTGASDTQYFGPGTRLTVL.

This clonotype appeared many times. The CDR3 DNA follows: TGTGCCAGCAGTTCCAGCGGTAGGGGCAATGAGCAGTTCTTC. This translates into CASSSSGRGNEQFF. This chain joins TRBV27 and TRBJ2-1; D possibly uses TRBD1 or TRBD2 (5 bases each). There are 14 residues in the CDR3. Trimming stripped 4 bases from V and 6 bases from J, with 13 bases between. Germline loops: CDR1 MNHEY, CDR2 SMNVEV (reference sequence).

This sequence joins TRBV14 and TRBJ2-2; the D is unclear. Trimming took 8 bases from V and 5 from J, leaving 9 bases between them. The germline gives CDR1 SGHDN, CDR2 FVKESK. This CDR3 has 12 residues. The CDR3 DNA sequence: TGTGCCAGCGCGTCATTTACCGGGGAGCTGTTTTTT. It is translated as CASASFTGELFF.

This clonotype was found a few times. The chain has TRBV6-5 and TRBJ1-2; TRBD1 might be the D (6 bases). There are 17 residues in the CDR3. V shed 0 bases and J shed 3 bases, with 17 bases lying between them. Germline values: CDR1 MNHEY, CDR2 SVGAGI. The CDR3 DNA sequence: TGTGCCAGCAGTTACTCTATTTTTCTGGGGGCGCACTATGGCTACACCTTC. It encodes CASSYSIFLGAHYGYTF.

The rearrangement links TRBV2 to TRBJ1-5; 9 bases match TRBD1. The CDR3 has 14 amino acids. J lost 2 bases, V lost 6 bases, and 2 bases had no gene match. CDR1 is SNHLY and CDR2 is FYNNEI in the germline V gene. The CDR3 DNA reads as TGTGCCAGCAGAAGACAGGGGGGCAATCAGCCCCAGCATTTT. Its translation: CASRRQGGNQPQHF.

This clonotype was picked up many times. The rearrangement uses TRBV19 and TRBJ2-1; D gene ambiguous. The CDR3 is 16 amino acids. The V gene lost 3 bases and the J gene lost 9 bases, with 21 bases spanning the gap. The germline V gene has CDR1 LNHDA and CDR2 SQIVND (reference sequence). CDR3 sequence reads: CASSIKAAYYSGEQFF. CDR3 sequence (DNA): TGTGCCAGTAGTATTAAGGCGGCCTACTACTCGGGTGAGCAGTTCTTC.

At least ten counts were recorded for this clonotype. The chain combines TRBV3-1 with TRBJ1-1; D is uncertain. V was trimmed by 5 bases and J by 6 bases, leaving 4 bases between them. The CDR3 extends over 10 amino acids. Germline V lookup: CDR1 LGHDT, CDR2 YNNKEL (reference sequence). The CDR3 here is CASSGAEAFF. DNA for the CDR3: TGTGCCAGCAGCGGGGCTGAAGCTTTCTTT.

This clonotype was detected only a few times. V and J are TRBV5-1 and TRBJ1-6, with TRBD1 matching 11 bases. CDR3 length: 15 residues. Trimming removed 5 bases from V and 9 bases from J; junction bases left unmatched: 7. CDR1 SGHRS and CDR2 YFSETQ come from the germline V gene. The chain's CDR3 is CASRPGTGGGSPLHF. CDR3 in DNA: TGCGCCAGCAGACCGGGGACAGGGGGGGGTTCACCCCTCCACTTT.

This chain links TRBV6-4 with TRBJ2-2, with 10 bases aligning to TRBD1. Unmatched junction bases numbered 12, after V lost 5 bases and J lost 3 bases. Per the germline V gene, CDR1 is MRHNA and CDR2 is SNTAGT. This CDR3 is 18 amino acids long. The CDR3 spells CASSSTGGFSVDTGELFF. The CDR3 bases are TGTGCCAGCAGTTCGACAGGGGGCTTCTCCGTGGACACCGGGGAGCTGTTTTTT.

This clonotype occurred many times. Given a much more abundant clone one base away, this may be a read error. V gene TRBV11-1 combines with J gene TRBJ2-7, with TRBD1 matching 9 bases. Germline V gives CDR1 SGHAT, CDR2 FQDESV (reference sequence). This CDR3 spans 14 amino acids. The CDR3, as DNA: TGTGCCAGCAGCTTATGGGACAGGGCCTACGAGCAGTGCTTC. It translates to CASSLWDRAYEQCF. Complete variable domain (other parts from reference TRBV11-1 and TRBJ2-7): EAEVAQSPRYKITEKSQAVAFWCDPISGHATLYWYRQILGQGPELLVQFQDESVVDDSQLPKDRFSAERLKGVDSTLKIQPAELGDSAMYLCASSLWDRAYEQCFGPGTRLTVT.